This TCR beta chain was captured in a study of control samples from healthy donors and cancer patients. Trimming stripped 8 bases from V and 1 base from J, with 14 bases between. The CDR3 runs to 15 residues. Germline V lookup: CDR1 LNHDA, CDR2 SQIVND (reference sequence). This clone turned up a few times. TCRdb's table, derived via immunoSEQ multiplex PCR, lists solely in-frame clones and lacks some. The sample includes about 130,000 clones, over 75% of them seen just once. The V call is TRBV19, the J call TRBJ2-2; TRBD1 might be the D (5 bases). Sequenced material: blood. This clonotype was sampled from a man aged 40-49 years in good health. CDR3 sequence (DNA): TGTGCCAGTCGACAGTCGTGGGGGAACACCGGGGAGCTGTTTTTT. This translates into CASRQSWGNTGELFF.